This T cell receptor beta chain was recovered during a study of human T cells and chemical hapten exposure. The overall study: The patient population, which was mostly female, had alopecia areata, totalis or universalis.

Trimming removed 3 bases at V and 7 bases at J, with 13 bases between. There are 13 residues in the CDR3. MiXCR was run by TCRdb on the RACE reads, yielding one entry per CDR3 protein. The data hold a few hundred thousand distinct CDR3 sequences, with about 6% observed a single time. Time point denoted: patch test 2, 6 weeks after DPC sensitization. Treatment denoted: therapeutic diphenylcyclopropenone sensitization with weekly scalp DPC. Here the sequenced sample was whole blood, taken in connection with sensitization to the hapten diphenylcyclopropenone (DPC). The clonotype was recovered from a woman under 30 with alopecia areata. Some clones in this sample may be carry-over from other donors' samples. The chain has TRBV12-3 or TRBV12-4 and TRBJ2-7; tentative D call: TRBD2 (7 bases). CDR3 loop: CASSFGGPGEQYF. CDR3 bases: TGTGCCAGCAGTTTCGGGGGGCCTGGAGAGCAGTACTTC.